This T cell receptor beta chain is from a study of CD8 T cells in Susac syndrome. Random hexamers were used to reverse transcribe the RNA input (about 0.5 to 1 ug). TCRdb re-called the immunoSEQ multiplex PCR reads through MiXCR, storing one row per CDR3 protein. The table lists under 150,000 distinct CDR3 sequences, around 95% of them singletons. In germline, CDR1 is SGDLS, CDR2 YYNGEE. The CDR3 has 16 residues. Trimming removed 0 bases at V and 1 base at J, with 13 bases between. The TCR comes from a human donor with Susac syndrome. Sequencing was carried out using CD4+ T cells from PBMCs. The chain joins TRBV9 to TRBJ1-1, with D tentatively TRBD1 (6 bases). The CDR3 sequence: CASSVAQFRGNTEAFF. The CDR3 nucleotides are TGTGCCAGCAGCGTAGCACAGTTCAGGGGGAACACTGAAGCTTTCTTT.